Reported below is one T cell receptor (beta chain). This CDR3 contains 16 residues. The J segment lost 6 bases and the V segment lost 3 bases, leaving 8 bases of the junction unmatched. The germline V gene encodes CDR1 SGHTA and CDR2 FQGTGA. The data derive from a study of blood T cell repertoires in COVID-19. Clones were sequenced by immunoSEQ multiplex PCR, and TCRdb holds only the in-frame ones, with some missing. The table includes about 98,000 clones, 86% detected once. The source material was peripheral blood. This chain joins TRBV7-3 and TRBJ1-2; 12 nucleotides agree with TRBD1. The TCR sequence derives from a man aged 45-65 years with acute or convalescent COVID-19. The CDR3 DNA follows: TGTGCCAGCAGCTTTACCGGGACAGGGGGCTTTGATGGCTACACCTTC. Translation: CASSFTGTGGFDGYTF.